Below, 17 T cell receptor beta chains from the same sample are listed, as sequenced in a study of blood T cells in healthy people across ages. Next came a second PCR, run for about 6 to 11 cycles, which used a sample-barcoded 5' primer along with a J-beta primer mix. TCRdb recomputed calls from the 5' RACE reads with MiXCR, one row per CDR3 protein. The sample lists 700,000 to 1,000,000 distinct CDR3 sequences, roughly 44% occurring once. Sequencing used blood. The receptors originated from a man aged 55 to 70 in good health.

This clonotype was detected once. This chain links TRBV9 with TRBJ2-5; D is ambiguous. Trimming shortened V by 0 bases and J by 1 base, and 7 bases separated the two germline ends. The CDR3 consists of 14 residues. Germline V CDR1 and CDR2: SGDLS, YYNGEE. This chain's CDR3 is CASSVGLLQETQYF. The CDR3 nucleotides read TGTGCCAGCAGCGTAGGGTTGCTCCAAGAGACCCAGTACTTC.

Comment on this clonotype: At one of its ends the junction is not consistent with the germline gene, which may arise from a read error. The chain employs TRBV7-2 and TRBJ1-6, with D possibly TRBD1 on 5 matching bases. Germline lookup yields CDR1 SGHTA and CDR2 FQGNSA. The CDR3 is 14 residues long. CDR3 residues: CASSSGTENSPPHF. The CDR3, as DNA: TGTGCCAGCAGCTCGGGGACGGAAAATTCACCCCCCCACTTT.

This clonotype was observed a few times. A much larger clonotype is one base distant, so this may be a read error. The CDR3 DNA reads TGTGCCAGCCGAGCAAAAACGAACTCCTACGAGCAGTACTTC. Protein: CASRAKTNSYEQYF. This sequence joins TRBV7-2 and TRBJ2-7; no reliable D call. This CDR3 is 14 amino acids long. Between the trimmed V and J ends, which lost 8 bases and 0 bases, there was a span of 14 bases. Germline lookup yields CDR1 SGHTA and CDR2 FQGNSA.

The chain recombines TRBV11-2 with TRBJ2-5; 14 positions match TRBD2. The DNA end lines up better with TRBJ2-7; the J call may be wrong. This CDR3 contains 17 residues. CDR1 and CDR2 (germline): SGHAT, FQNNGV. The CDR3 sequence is CASSRTAGLAGGYEQYF. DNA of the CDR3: TGTGCCAGCAGCCGAACGGCTGGACTAGCGGGGGGATACGAGCAGTACTTC.

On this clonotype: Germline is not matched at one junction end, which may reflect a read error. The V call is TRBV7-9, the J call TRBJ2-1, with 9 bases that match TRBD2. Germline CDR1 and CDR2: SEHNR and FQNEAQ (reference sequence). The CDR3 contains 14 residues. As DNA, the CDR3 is TGTGCCAGCACCTTAGCGGGGGCCGACAATGAGCAGTTCTTC. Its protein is CASTLAGADNEQFF.

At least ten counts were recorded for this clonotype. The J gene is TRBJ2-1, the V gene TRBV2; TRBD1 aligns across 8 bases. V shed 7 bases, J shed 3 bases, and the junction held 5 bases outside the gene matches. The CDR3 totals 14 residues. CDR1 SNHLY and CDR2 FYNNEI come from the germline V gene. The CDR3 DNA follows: TGTGCCAGCACGGGACAGGTTATCTACAATGAGCAGTTCTTC. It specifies CASTGQVIYNEQFF.

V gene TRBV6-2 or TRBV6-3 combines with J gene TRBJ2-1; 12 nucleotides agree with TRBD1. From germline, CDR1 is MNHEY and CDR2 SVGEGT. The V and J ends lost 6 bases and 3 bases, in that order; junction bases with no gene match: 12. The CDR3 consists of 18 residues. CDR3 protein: CASRKGQGAQERYNEQFF. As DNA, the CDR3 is TGTGCCAGCAGGAAGGGACAGGGGGCCCAAGAACGCTACAATGAGCAGTTCTTC.

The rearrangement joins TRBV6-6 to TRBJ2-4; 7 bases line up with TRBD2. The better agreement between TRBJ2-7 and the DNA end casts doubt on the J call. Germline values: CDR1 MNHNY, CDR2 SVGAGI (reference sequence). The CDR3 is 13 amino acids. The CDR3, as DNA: TGTGCCAGCAGCGAGACTAGCTACCACGAGCAGTACTTC. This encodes CASSETSYHEQYF.

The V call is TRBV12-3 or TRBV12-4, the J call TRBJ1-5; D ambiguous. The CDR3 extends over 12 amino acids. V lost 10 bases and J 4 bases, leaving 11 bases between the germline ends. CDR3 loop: CATADGNQPQHF. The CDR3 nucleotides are TGTGCCACCGCAGACGGTAATCAGCCCCAGCATTTT.

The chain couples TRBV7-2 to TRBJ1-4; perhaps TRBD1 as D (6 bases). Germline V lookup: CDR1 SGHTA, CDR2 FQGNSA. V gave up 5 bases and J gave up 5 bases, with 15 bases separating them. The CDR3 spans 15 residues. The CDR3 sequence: CASSPRGGRNEKLFF. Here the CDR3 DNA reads TGTGCCAGCAGCCCACGCGGGGGGCGCAATGAAAAACTGTTTTTT.

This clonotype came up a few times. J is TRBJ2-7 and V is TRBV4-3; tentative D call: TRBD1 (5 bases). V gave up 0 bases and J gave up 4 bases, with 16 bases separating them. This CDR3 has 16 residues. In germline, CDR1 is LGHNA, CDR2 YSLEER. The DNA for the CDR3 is TGCGCCAGCAGCCAAGATCTAGACAGTCGGCTTTACGAGCAGTACTTC. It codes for CASSQDLDSRLYEQYF.

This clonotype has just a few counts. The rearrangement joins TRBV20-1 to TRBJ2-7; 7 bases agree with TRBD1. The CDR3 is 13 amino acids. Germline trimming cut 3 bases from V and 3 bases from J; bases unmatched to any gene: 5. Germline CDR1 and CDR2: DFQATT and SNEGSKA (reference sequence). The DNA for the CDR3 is TGCAGTGCTAGGGGGGACAGCGTCTACGAGCAGTACTTC. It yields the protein CSARGDSVYEQYF.

The CDR3 reads CATSDFGGQDTQYF. CDR3 in DNA: TGTGCCACCAGTGATTTCGGGGGGCAAGATACGCAGTATTTT. The V call is TRBV24-1, the J call TRBJ2-3; a weak D match, TRBD2 (7 bases). The length of the CDR3 is 14 residues. The V gene's germline CDR1 is KGHDR and CDR2 SFDVKD. Trimming stripped 1 base from V and 5 bases from J, with 9 bases between.

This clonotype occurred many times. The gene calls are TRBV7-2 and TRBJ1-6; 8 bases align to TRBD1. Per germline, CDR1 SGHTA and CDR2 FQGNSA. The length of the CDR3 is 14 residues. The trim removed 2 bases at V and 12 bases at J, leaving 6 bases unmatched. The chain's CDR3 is CASSLRDRPGPLHF. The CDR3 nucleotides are TGTGCCAGCAGCTTACGGGACAGGCCGGGACCCCTCCACTTT.

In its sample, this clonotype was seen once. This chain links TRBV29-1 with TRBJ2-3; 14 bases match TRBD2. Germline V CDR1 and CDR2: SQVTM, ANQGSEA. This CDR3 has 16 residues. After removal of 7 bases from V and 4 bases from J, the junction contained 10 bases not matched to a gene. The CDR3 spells CSAERLTSGGADTQYF. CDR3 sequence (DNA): TGCAGCGCCGAACGGCTGACTAGCGGGGGGGCAGATACGCAGTATTTT.

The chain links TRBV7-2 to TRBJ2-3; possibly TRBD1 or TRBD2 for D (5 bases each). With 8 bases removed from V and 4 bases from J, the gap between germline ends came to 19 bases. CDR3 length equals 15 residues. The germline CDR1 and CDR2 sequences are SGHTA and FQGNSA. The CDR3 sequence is CASGTRLGFSDTQYF. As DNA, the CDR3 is TGTGCCAGCGGGACCCGTCTGGGCTTCTCAGATACGCAGTATTTT.

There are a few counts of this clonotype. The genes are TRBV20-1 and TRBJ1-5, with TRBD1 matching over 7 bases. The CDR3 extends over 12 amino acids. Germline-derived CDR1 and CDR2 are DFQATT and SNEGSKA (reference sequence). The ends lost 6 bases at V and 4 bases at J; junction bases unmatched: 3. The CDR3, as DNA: TGCAGTGCGCAACAGGGGAATCAGCCCCAGCATTTT. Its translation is CSAQQGNQPQHF.